The clone carrying this TCR beta chain turned up a few times. Its antigen is currently unknown. The record originates from a study of OX40 agonist ivuxolimab in advanced cancers. Looking at the study overall: A history of anti-PD-1, anti-PD-L1 or anti-CTLA-4 therapy was acceptable, and about 40% had some.

Libraries were prepared by immunoSEQ multiplex PCR; TCRdb keeps only in-frame clonotypes and omits some of them. The table has about 70,000 clones, around nine tenths seen once. The germline gives CDR1 MNHEY, CDR2 SVGAGI. The CDR3 runs to 12 residues. V shed 10 bases and J shed 3 bases, with 13 bases lying between them. Study-level results: Clonal expansion from baseline to week 6 occurred in both CD4+ and CD8+ T cells.

The source was CD4+ or CD8+ T cells sorted from blood, collected in a trial of the OX40 agonist ivuxolimab. The chain joins TRBV6-5 to TRBJ2-7, with a tentative D call TRBD2 (7 bases). This receptor was taken from an adult with an advanced solid tumor such as melanoma, head and neck, liver or kidney cancer. The CDR3 DNA reads as TGTGCCACCAGGGGAGGGGGCTACGAGCAGTACTTC. It codes for CATRGGGYEQYF.